Described below is a single TCR beta chain sequence and its context. Germline CDR1 reads SGHTA; CDR2 reads FQGTGA. V was pared by 5 bases and J by 0 bases, with 19 bases between. The CDR3 runs to 17 residues. The data derive from a study of blood T cell repertoires in COVID-19. As for the study in general: Some COVID-19 samples were acute and others convalescent; all came from the United States, Italy and Spain. The analysed material was cDNA or gDNA that came from T cells, B-cell-depleted T cells, or PBMCs.

Measured with immunoSEQ multiplex PCR; TCRdb has only the in-frame clones, and not every one. The repertoire holds some 290,000 clones, with around 90% as singletons. The sequenced material came from peripheral blood. This TCR was recovered from a woman aged 45-65 years who had recovered from COVID-19. V usage is TRBV7-3 and J usage is TRBJ1-1; maybe TRBD1 (6 bases). The CDR3 loop reads CASSRTPGQTLNTEAFF. CDR3 nucleotides: TGTGCCAGCAGCCGAACACCGGGACAAACATTGAACACTGAAGCTTTCTTT.